Listed here are 28 T cell receptor beta chains from one sample, sequenced in a study of graft-versus-host responses after intestinal transplantation. TCRdb keeps only in-frame clones here, not all; method: immunoSEQ multiplex PCR. The data contain about 100,000 clones, 75% to 95% of them singletons. Specimen: PBMCs, collected 450 to 480 days after intestinal transplant. These TCRs come from a human patient who received an intestinal transplant, so some T cells may come from the graft donor.

This clone has a single count. The same CDR3 arises from other DNA sequences in this sample as well. This chain uses TRBV27 with TRBJ1-2; TRBD1 might be the D (5 bases). CDR3 length: 13 residues. Germline V gene sequence: CDR1 MNHEY, CDR2 SMNVEV (reference sequence). V was cut by 2 bases and J by 4 bases, with 8 bases left in between. CDR3 sequence: CASSLQGGYGYTF. The DNA of the CDR3 is TGTGCCAGCAGTTTACAGGGAGGCTATGGCTACACCTTC.

A few counts support this clone. The gene calls are TRBV4-1 and TRBJ1-2; possible D gene TRBD1, 6 bases. Trimming took off 0 bases at V and 7 bases at J, with 12 bases between the two ends. This CDR3 spans 14 amino acids. Germline CDR1 reads MGHRA; CDR2 reads YSYEKL. This CDR3 is CASSQEGGHLGYTF. CDR3 DNA sequence: TGCGCCAGCAGCCAAGAAGGGGGGCACCTTGGCTACACCTTC.

The chain recombines TRBV12-5 with TRBJ1-2; TRBD1 might be the D (6 bases). The CDR3 has 18 amino acids. The germline V and J ends were trimmed by 4 bases and 1 base, with 22 bases remaining between them. The germline V gene has CDR1 LGHNT and CDR2 FRNRAP. CDR3 DNA sequence: TGTGCTAGTGGTTCGGGACGGGACACGACTTACAATAACTATGGCTACACCTTC. Encoded protein: CASGSGRDTTYNNYGYTF.

The gene calls are TRBV6-6 and TRBJ2-2, with D maybe TRBD1 (5 bases). Germline CDR1 reads MNHNY; CDR2 reads SVGAGI (reference sequence). There are 13 residues in the CDR3. V dropped 6 bases and J dropped 7 bases, with 12 bases sitting between them. The CDR3 bases are TGTGCCAGCAGAGACAGTCTTAGCGGGGAGCTGTTTTTT. It specifies CASRDSLSGELFF.

The chain employs TRBV4-1 and TRBJ2-5; D possibly corresponds to TRBD2 (6 bases). Germline values: CDR1 MGHRA, CDR2 YSYEKL. The CDR3 is made up of 14 amino acids. The V end lost 0 bases, the J end lost 11 bases, and 16 bases lay between the germline ends. CDR3 sequence: CASSQDRTSREQYF. In DNA, the CDR3 is TGCGCCAGCAGCCAAGATAGAACAAGTCGGGAGCAGTACTTC.

The chain employs TRBV4-2 and TRBJ2-7, with 8 bases matching TRBD1. There are 19 residues in the CDR3. V dropped 4 bases and J dropped 1; count of bases not matched to a gene: 18. CDR1 and CDR2 (germline): LGHNA, YNFKEQ. The DNA of the CDR3 is TGTGCCAGCAGCCCCGGACAGGGTTTAGTTTTACGGAAATCCTACGAGCAGTACTTC. Its protein product is CASSPGQGLVLRKSYEQYF.

The chain employs TRBV4-2 and TRBJ1-2, with D perhaps matching TRBD1 (5 bases). Per the germline V gene, CDR1 is LGHNA and CDR2 is YNFKEQ. Trimming left V 0 bases short and J 4 bases short, with 12 bases between. The CDR3 loop spans 15 amino acids. CDR3 bases: TGTGCCAGCAGCCAAGACGGGGGAGGCAGCTATGGCTACACCTTC. Its translation: CASSQDGGGSYGYTF.

The rearrangement links TRBV9 to TRBJ2-1; 9 positions agree with TRBD2. The length of the CDR3 is 18 residues. Germline V lookup: CDR1 SGDLS, CDR2 YYNGEE. The V and J ends lost 0 bases and 8 bases, in that order; junction bases with no gene match: 15. CDR3 amino acids: CASSVAPFGAGGGDEQFF. The CDR3 DNA reads as TGTGCCAGCAGCGTAGCCCCATTTGGAGCGGGGGGTGGCGATGAGCAGTTCTTC.

A single count supports this clone. V gene TRBV6-1 combines with J gene TRBJ2-7; D is possibly TRBD1 (6 bases). The CDR3 is made up of 14 amino acids. V lost 5 bases and J 9 bases, leaving 20 bases between the germline ends. Germline V CDR1 and CDR2: MNHNS, SASEGT. CDR3: CASSSGPDSEGQYF. The CDR3 DNA reads as TGTGCCAGCAGTTCAGGACCGGACAGTGAGGGGCAGTACTTC.

This chain links TRBV2 with TRBJ2-7; possibly TRBD1 or TRBD2 for D (5 bases each). Deletions cut 3 bases from V and 2 bases from J, with 14 bases between. This CDR3 is built from 15 residues. Germline assignment: CDR1 SNHLY and CDR2 FYNNEI. The CDR3 region has the DNA TGTGCCAGCAGTGACCCCGGGACGGTTACCTACGAGCAGTACTTC. This sequence encodes CASSDPGTVTYEQYF.

This chain joins TRBV5-6 and TRBJ1-2; TRBD1 matches 8 bases. Germline CDR1 is SGHDT and CDR2 is YYEEEE. V dropped 4 bases and J dropped 4; count of bases not matched to a gene: 6. The CDR3 has 14 amino acids. CDR3 residues: CASSLQTGAYGYTF. The CDR3 nucleotides are TGTGCCAGCAGCCTCCAGACAGGGGCCTATGGCTACACCTTC.

The chain uses TRBV25-1 and TRBJ1-1; no clear D gene. The germline V gene encodes CDR1 MGHDK and CDR2 SYGVNS. CDR3 length: 15 residues. V was trimmed by 3 bases and J by 6 bases, leaving 17 bases between them. Here the CDR3 DNA reads TGTGCCAGCAGTGATGGTGGACGGATTCGACCTGAAGCTTTCTTT. Amino acid sequence: CASSDGGRIRPEAFF.

This CDR3 is CASSPTTRTGEQYF. The CDR3 DNA is TGTGCCAGCAGCCCGACTACCCGGACTGGGGAGCAGTACTTC. The chain is built from TRBV7-8 and TRBJ2-7; maybe TRBD2 (5 bases). The germline V gene has CDR1 SGHVS and CDR2 FQNEAQ. This CDR3 spans 14 amino acids. The V gene lost 5 bases and the J gene lost 7 bases, with 18 bases spanning the gap.

This clone is a singleton in its sample. A much more abundant neighbour one base away suggests this may be a read error. The V call is TRBV11-2, the J call TRBJ2-7; D tentatively reads TRBD1 or TRBD2 (5 bases each). Trimming cost V 2 bases and J 6 bases, with 8 bases left between them. Germline CDR1 SGHAT, CDR2 FQNNGV. This CDR3 contains 12 residues. The CDR3 DNA follows: TGTGCCAGCAGCTTACCGAGGGGCGAGCAGTACTTC. This translates into CASSLPRGEQYF.

The V call is TRBV5-1, the J call TRBJ1-2; the match to TRBD1 covers 12 bases. This CDR3 has 15 amino acids. After removal of 3 bases from V and 5 bases from J, the junction contained 5 bases not matched to a gene. Germline V gene sequence: CDR1 SGHRS, CDR2 YFSETQ. CDR3 in DNA: TGCGCCAGCAGCTCCGGGACAGGGGGCTTATATGGCTACACCTTC. It encodes CASSSGTGGLYGYTF.

Turning to this clone: Other DNA sequences of this sample code for an identical CDR3. The V call is TRBV19, the J call TRBJ1-6; TRBD1 is a possible D gene (5 bases). The CDR3 contains 15 residues. Germline-derived CDR1 and CDR2 are LNHDA and SQIVND (reference sequence). Trimming removed 6 bases from V and 7 bases from J, with 16 bases in between. The DNA of the CDR3 is TGTGCCAGTAGCCCTCCCCGACGGACAAATTCACCCCTCCACTTT. This gives the protein CASSPPRRTNSPLHF.

The CDR3 protein is CASSALDRSSYGYTF. CDR3 in DNA: TGCGCCAGCAGCGCCCTGGACAGGAGTTCCTATGGCTACACCTTC. This chain joins TRBV5-1 and TRBJ1-2; 7 nucleotides line up with TRBD1. Germline V gives CDR1 SGHRS, CDR2 YFSETQ. CDR3 length: 15 residues. V shed 4 bases, J shed 4 bases, and the junction held 10 bases outside the gene matches.

Concerning this clone: The sample holds other DNA sequences that translate to the same CDR3. The rearrangement uses TRBV5-1 and TRBJ1-1; weak D call: TRBD1 (5 bases). The ends were cut back, 0 bases at V and 4 bases at J, with 7 bases in the middle. This CDR3 contains 13 residues. CDR1 SGHRS and CDR2 YFSETQ come from the germline V gene. CDR3 amino acids: CASSLGGTTEAFF. In nucleotides, the CDR3 is TGCGCCAGCAGCTTGGGAGGGACCACTGAAGCTTTCTTT.

The chain joins TRBV6-5 to TRBJ1-1; D remains ambiguous. Trimming took 2 bases from V and 6 from J, leaving 13 bases between them. The CDR3 extends over 14 amino acids. Per the germline V gene, CDR1 is MNHEY and CDR2 is SVGAGI. The CDR3 loop reads CASSYLNSASEAFF. For the CDR3, the DNA is TGTGCCAGCAGTTACCTTAACAGCGCCTCTGAAGCTTTCTTT.

The chain couples TRBV10-3 to TRBJ1-6, with TRBD1 as a possible D gene (5 bases). The CDR3 contains 14 residues. The V gene lost 5 bases and the J gene lost 7 bases, with 12 bases spanning the gap. CDR1 and CDR2 from the germline V gene are ENHRY and SYGVKD. CDR3 amino acids: CAISQTELNSPLHF. The DNA for the CDR3 is TGTGCCATCAGTCAGACAGAGTTAAATTCACCCCTCCACTTT.

This clone showed up just a few times. Here the CDR3 DNA reads TGTGCCAGCAGTTTTAGGGGCCCCAATTCACCCCTCCACTTT. It codes for CASSFRGPNSPLHF. The V call is TRBV27, the J call TRBJ1-6, with D possibly matching TRBD1 (5 bases). The V and J ends lost 3 bases and 7 bases respectively, with 10 bases between them. The CDR3 totals 14 residues. From germline, CDR1 is MNHEY and CDR2 SMNVEV (reference sequence).

The V call is TRBV6-5, the J call TRBJ1-1; the D gene is possibly TRBD1 (6 bases). V was clipped by 7 bases and J by 5 bases, with 17 bases between them. The CDR3 sequence is 14 residues long. CDR1 is MNHEY, CDR2 SVGAGI, per germline. The CDR3 DNA is TGTGCCAGCACCTACATGGGGGGCAAGACTGAAGCTTTCTTT. Protein product: CASTYMGGKTEAFF.

This clone is a singleton in its sample. The genes are TRBV7-9 and TRBJ2-1; no definite D call. The CDR3 has 13 amino acids. Germline values: CDR1 SEHNR, CDR2 FQNEAQ (reference sequence). Trimming stripped 2 bases from V and 3 bases from J, with 5 bases between. CDR3 DNA: TGTGCCAGCAGCTTATGGGGCTACAATGAGCAGTTCTTC. It specifies CASSLWGYNEQFF.

This chain connects TRBV6-5 to TRBJ2-5; a weak D match, TRBD1 (7 bases). CDR1 and CDR2 from the germline V gene are MNHEY and SVGAGI. V dropped 6 bases and J dropped 1 base, with 12 bases sitting between them. The CDR3 length is 14 residues. CDR3 region: CASRAGGTQETQYF. The CDR3 nucleotides are TGTGCCAGCAGGGCAGGGGGGACCCAAGAGACCCAGTACTTC.

The rearrangement uses TRBV4-1 and TRBJ2-5; TRBD2 matches 11 bases. CDR1 MGHRA and CDR2 YSYEKL come from the germline V gene. V dropped 4 bases and J dropped 5; count of bases not matched to a gene: 12. This CDR3 has 17 amino acids. CDR3 region: CASSPSPASGGRETQYF. CDR3 bases: TGCGCCAGCAGCCCTTCCCCGGCTAGCGGGGGGCGGGAGACCCAGTACTTC.

Regarding this clone: The junction departs from the called germline gene at one end, perhaps through a read error. The V call is TRBV5-1, the J call TRBJ2-7; no definite D call. Germline CDR1 reads SGHRS; CDR2 reads YFSETQ. The length of the CDR3 is 13 residues. The chain's CDR3 is CASSLDPSGEQYF. CDR3 in DNA: TGCGCCAGCAGTTTGGACCCCAGTGGCGAGCAGTACTTC.

J is TRBJ2-5 and V is TRBV27; D may correspond to TRBD1 or TRBD2 (7 bases each). V lost 11 bases, J lost 1 base, and 17 bases lay in between. The CDR3 length is 14 residues. Germline V gene sequence: CDR1 MNHEY, CDR2 SMNVEV (reference sequence). CDR3 in amino acids: CASRGGLIQETQYF. The DNA for the CDR3 is TGTGCCTCCAGGGGGGGGTTGATCCAAGAGACCCAGTACTTC.

The chain uses TRBV7-8 and TRBJ2-2; either TRBD1 or TRBD2 may supply D (5 bases each). Between the trimmed V and J ends, which lost 5 bases and 7 bases, there was a span of 17 bases. Germline V gene lookup returns CDR1 SGHVS and CDR2 FQNEAQ. There are 15 residues in the CDR3. The CDR3: CASSPGPGTDGELFF. Here the CDR3 DNA reads TGTGCCAGCAGCCCTGGGCCCGGGACGGACGGGGAGCTGTTTTTT.